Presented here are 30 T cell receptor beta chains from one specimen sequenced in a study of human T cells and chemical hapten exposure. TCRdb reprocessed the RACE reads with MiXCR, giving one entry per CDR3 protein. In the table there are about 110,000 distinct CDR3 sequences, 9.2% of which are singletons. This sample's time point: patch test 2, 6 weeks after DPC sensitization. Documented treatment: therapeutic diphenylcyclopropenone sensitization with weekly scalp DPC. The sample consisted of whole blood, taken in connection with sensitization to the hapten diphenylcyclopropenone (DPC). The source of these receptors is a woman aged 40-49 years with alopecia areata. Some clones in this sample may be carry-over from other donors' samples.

Written as DNA, the CDR3 is TGTGCCAGCAGTGGGGAGAGAGGGGCTGCTTCCTTGGAGTACTTC. Translated: CASSGERGAASLEYF. The chain is built from TRBV25-1 and TRBJ2-7; perhaps D is TRBD1 or TRBD2 (5 bases each). Trimming stripped 4 bases from V and 11 bases from J, with 24 bases between. The CDR3 has 15 amino acids. Germline CDR1 reads MGHDK; CDR2 reads SYGVNS.

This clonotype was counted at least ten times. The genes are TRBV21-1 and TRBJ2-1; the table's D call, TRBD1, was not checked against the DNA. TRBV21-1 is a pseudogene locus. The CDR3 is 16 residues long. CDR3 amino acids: CASSKPGQRMNNEQFF. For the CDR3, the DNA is TGTGCCAGCAGCAAGCCGGGACAGAGGATGAACAATGAGCAGTTCTTC.

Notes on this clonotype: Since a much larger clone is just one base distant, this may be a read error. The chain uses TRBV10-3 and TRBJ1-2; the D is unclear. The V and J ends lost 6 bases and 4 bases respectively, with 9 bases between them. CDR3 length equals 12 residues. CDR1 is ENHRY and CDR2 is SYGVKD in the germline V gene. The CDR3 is CAIRNEGYGYTF. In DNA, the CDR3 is TGTGCCATCAGGAATGAGGGCTATGGCTACACCTTC.

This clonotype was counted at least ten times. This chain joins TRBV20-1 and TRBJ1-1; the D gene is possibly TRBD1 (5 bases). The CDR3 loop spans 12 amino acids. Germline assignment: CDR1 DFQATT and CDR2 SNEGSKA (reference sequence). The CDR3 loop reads CSGGFMNTEAFF. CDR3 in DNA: TGCAGCGGGGGGTTTATGAACACTGAAGCTTTCTTT.

In nucleotides, the CDR3 is TGCAGCGTCAGTCAGGGGTACGTCCTGACTTTC. Protein sequence: CSVSQGYVLTF. The chain carries TRBV29-1 and TRBJ2-6, with a weak D call TRBD1 (6 bases). The CDR3 extends over 11 amino acids. The V and J ends lost 6 bases and 11 bases respectively, with 11 bases between them. Germline CDR1 and CDR2: SQVTM and ANQGSEA. Together with reference TRBV29-1 and TRBJ2-6, the CDR3 gives the full variable domain: SAVISQKPSRDICQRGTSLTIQCQVDSQVTMMFWYRQQPGQSLTLIATANQGSEATYESGFVIDKFPISRPNLTFSTLTVSNMSPEDSSIYLCSVSQGYVLTFGAGSRLTVL.

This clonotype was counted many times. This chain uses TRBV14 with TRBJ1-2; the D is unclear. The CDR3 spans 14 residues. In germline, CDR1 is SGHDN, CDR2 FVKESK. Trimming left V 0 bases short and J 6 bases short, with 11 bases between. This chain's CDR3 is CASSQEEVFHGYTF. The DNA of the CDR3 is TGTGCCAGCAGCCAAGAGGAGGTATTCCATGGCTACACCTTC.

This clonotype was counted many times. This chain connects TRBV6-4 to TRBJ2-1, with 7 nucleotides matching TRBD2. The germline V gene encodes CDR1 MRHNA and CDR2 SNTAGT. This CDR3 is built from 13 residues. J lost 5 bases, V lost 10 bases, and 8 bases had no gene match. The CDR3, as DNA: TGTGCCACCGCTGAGCGGGGAAACAATGAGCAGTTCTTC. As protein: CATAERGNNEQFF.

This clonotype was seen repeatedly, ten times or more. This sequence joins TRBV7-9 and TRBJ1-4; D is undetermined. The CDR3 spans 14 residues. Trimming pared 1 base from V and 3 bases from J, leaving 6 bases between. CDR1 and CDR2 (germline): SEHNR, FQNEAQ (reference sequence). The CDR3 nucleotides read TGTGCCAGCAGCTTAGTATCCGCTAATGAAAAACTGTTTTTT. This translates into CASSLVSANEKLFF.

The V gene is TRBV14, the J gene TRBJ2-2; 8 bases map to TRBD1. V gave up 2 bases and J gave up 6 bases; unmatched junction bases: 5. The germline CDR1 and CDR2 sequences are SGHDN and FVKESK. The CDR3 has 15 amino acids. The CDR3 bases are TGTGCCAGCAGCCAAAGGACAGGGAGCGCCGGGGAGCTGTTTTTT. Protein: CASSQRTGSAGELFF.

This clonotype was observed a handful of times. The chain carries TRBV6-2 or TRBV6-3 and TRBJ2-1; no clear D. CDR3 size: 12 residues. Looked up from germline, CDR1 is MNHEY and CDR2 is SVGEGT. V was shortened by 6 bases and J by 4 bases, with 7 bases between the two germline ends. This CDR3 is CASRDAYNEQFF. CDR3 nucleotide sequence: TGTGCCAGCAGAGACGCGTACAATGAGCAGTTCTTC.

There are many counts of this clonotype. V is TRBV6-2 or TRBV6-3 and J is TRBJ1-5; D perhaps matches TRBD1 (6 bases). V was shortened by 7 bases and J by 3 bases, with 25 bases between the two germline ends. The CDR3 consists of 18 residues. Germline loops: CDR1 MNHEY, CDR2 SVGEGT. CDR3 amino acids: CASTPGGTYLFNNQPQHF. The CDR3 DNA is TGTGCCAGCACCCCAGGAGGGACATACCTCTTTAACAATCAGCCCCAGCATTTT.

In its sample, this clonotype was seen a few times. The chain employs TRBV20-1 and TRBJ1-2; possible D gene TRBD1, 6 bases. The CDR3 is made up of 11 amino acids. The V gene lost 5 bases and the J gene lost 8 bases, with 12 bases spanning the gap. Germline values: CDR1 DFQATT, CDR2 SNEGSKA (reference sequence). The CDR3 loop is CSASTGSGYTF. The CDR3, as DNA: TGCAGTGCTTCTACAGGGAGCGGCTACACCTTC.

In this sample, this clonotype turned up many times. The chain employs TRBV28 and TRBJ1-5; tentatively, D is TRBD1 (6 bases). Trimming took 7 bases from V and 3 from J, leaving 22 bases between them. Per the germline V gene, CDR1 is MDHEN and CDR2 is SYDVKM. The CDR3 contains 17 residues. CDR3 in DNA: TGTGCCAGCACTTCCTTCACCTCGGACAGCTACAATCAGCCCCAGCATTTT. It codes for CASTSFTSDSYNQPQHF.

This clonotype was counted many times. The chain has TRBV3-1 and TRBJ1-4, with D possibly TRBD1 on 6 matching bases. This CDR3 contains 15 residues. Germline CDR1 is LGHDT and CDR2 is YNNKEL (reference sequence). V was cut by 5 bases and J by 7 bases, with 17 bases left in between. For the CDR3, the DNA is TGTGCCAGCAGCGCCCAGGGGCGACTTGGTGAAAAACTGTTTTTT. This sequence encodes CASSAQGRLGEKLFF.

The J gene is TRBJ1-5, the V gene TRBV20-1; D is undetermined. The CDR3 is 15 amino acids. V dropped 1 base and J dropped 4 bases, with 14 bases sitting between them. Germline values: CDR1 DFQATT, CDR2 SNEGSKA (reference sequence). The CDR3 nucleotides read TGCAGTGCTAGAGCCCCGTGGAGTCCAAATCAGCCCCAGCATTTT. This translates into CSARAPWSPNQPQHF.

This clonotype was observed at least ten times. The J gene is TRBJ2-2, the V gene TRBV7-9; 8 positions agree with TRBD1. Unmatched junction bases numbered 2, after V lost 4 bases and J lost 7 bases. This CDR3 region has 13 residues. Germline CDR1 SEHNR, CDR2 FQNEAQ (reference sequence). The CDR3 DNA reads TGTGCCAGCAGCTCGGACAGGGTCGGGGAGCTGTTTTTT. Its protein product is CASSSDRVGELFF.

CDR3 coding DNA: TGCAGTGCTAGTCAAAGCGACAGGACCCATAATTCACCCCTCCACTTT. Residues: CSASQSDRTHNSPLHF. The chain combines TRBV20-1 with TRBJ1-6; D is perhaps TRBD1 (6 bases). This CDR3 contains 16 residues. Germline CDR1 reads DFQATT; CDR2 reads SNEGSKA (reference sequence). The V end was cut by 3 bases, the J end by 5 bases, with 17 bases between.

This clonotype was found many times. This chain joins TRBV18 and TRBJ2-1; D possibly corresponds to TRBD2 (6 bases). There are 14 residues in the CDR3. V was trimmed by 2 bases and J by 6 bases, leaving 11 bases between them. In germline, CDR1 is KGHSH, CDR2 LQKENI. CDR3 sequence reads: CASSPVQGGNEQFF. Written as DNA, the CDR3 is TGTGCCAGCTCACCAGTGCAGGGAGGCAATGAGCAGTTCTTC.

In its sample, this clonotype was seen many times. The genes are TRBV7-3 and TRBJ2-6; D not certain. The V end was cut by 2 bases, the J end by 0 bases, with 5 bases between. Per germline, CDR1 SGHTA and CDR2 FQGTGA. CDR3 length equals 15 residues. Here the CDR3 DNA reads TGTGCCAGCAGCTTACGTAGCTCTGGGGCCAACGTCCTGACTTTC. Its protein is CASSLRSSGANVLTF. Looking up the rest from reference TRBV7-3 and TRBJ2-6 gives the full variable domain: GAGVSQTPSNKVTEKGKYVELRCDPISGHTALYWYRQSLGQGPEFLIYFQGTGAADDSGLPNDRFFAVRPEGSVSTLKIQRTERGDSAVYLCASSLRSSGANVLTFGAGSRLTVL.

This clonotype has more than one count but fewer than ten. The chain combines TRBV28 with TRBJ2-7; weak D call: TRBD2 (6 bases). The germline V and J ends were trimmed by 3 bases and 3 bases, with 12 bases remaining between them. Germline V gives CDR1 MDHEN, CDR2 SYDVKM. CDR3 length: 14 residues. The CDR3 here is CASSLPQGGYEQYF. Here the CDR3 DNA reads TGTGCCAGCAGTTTGCCCCAGGGAGGCTACGAGCAGTACTTC.

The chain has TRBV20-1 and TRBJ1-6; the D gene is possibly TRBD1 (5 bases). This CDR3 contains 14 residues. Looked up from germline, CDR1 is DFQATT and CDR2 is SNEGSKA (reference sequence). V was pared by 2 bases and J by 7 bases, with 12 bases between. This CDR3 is CSARLGLGNSPLHF. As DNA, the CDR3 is TGCAGTGCTAGACTGGGGCTTGGCAATTCACCCCTCCACTTT.

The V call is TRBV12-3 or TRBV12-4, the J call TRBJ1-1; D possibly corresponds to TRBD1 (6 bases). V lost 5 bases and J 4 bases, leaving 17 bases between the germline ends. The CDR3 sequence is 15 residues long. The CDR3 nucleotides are TGTGCCAGCAGTCCGAGCCTAAGAGGGGGCACTGAAGCTTTCTTT. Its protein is CASSPSLRGGTEAFF.

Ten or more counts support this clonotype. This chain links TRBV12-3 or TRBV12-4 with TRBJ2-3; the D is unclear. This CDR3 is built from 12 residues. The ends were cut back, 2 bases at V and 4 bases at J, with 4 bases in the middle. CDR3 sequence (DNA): TGTGCCAGCAGTTTAACGGCAGATACGCAGTATTTT. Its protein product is CASSLTADTQYF.

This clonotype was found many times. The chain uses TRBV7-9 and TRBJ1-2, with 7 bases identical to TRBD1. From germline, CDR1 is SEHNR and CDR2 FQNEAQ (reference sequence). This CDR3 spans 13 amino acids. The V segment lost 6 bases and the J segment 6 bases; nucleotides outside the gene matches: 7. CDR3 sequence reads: CASRPGQVNGYTF. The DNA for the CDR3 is TGTGCCAGCAGACCCGGACAGGTCAATGGCTACACCTTC. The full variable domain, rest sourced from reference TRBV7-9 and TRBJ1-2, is DTGVSQNPRHKITKRGQNVTFRCDPISEHNRLYWYRQTLGQGPEFLTYFQNEAQLEKSRLLSDRFSAERPKGSFSTLEIQRTEQGDSAMYLCASRPGQVNGYTFGSGTRLTVV.

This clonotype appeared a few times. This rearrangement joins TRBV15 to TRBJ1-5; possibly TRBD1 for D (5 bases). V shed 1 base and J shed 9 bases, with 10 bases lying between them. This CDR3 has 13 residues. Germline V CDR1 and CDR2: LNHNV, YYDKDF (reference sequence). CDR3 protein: CATSRAGESPQHF. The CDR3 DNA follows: TGTGCCACCAGCAGAGCGGGGGAGTCGCCCCAGCATTTT.

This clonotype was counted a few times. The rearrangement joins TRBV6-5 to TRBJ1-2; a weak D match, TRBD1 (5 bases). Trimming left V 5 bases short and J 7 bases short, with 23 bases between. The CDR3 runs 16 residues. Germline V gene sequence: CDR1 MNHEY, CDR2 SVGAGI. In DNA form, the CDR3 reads TGTGCCAGCAGTCCACTCAGCTTTGGGGGAGGTGCTGGCTACACCTTC. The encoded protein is CASSPLSFGGGAGYTF.

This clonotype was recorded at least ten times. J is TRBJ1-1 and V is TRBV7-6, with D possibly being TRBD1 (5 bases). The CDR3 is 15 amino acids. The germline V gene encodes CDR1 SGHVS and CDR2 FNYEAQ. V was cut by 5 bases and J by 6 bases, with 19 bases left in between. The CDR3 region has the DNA TGTGCCAGCAGCCCCCTGGGGGGTTTTACATCTGAAGCTTTCTTT. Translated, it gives CASSPLGGFTSEAFF. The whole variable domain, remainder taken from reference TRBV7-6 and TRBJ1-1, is GAGVSQSPRYKVTKRGQDVALRCDPISGHVSLYWYRQALGQGPEFLTYFNYEAQQDKSGLPNDRFSAERPEGSISTLTIQRTEQRDSAMYRCASSPLGGFTSEAFFGQGTRLTVV.

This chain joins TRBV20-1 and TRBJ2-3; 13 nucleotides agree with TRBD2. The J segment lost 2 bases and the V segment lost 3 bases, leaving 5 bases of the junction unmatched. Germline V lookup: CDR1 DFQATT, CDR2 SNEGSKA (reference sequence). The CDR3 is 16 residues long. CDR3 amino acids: CSASQGLAGPTDTQYF. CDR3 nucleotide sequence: TGCAGTGCTAGCCAGGGACTAGCGGGGCCCACAGATACGCAGTATTTT.

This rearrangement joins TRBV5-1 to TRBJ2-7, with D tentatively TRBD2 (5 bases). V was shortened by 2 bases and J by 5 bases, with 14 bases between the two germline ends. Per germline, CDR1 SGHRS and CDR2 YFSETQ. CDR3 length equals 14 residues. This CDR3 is CASSFGQEVNEQYF. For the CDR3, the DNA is TGCGCCAGCAGCTTCGGGCAGGAGGTCAACGAGCAGTACTTC. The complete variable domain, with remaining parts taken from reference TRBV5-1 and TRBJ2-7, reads KAGVTQTPRYLIKTRGQQVTLSCSPISGHRSVSWYQQTPGQGLQFLFEYFSETQRNKGNFPGRFSGRQFSNSRSEMNVSTLELGDSALYLCASSFGQEVNEQYFGPGTRLTVT.

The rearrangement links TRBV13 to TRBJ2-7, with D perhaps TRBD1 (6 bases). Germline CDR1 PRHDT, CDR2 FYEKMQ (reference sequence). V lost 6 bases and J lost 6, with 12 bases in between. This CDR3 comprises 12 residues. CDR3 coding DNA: TGTGCCAGCAGTCCCCAAGGGGGCGAGCAGTACTTC. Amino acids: CASSPQGGEQYF.